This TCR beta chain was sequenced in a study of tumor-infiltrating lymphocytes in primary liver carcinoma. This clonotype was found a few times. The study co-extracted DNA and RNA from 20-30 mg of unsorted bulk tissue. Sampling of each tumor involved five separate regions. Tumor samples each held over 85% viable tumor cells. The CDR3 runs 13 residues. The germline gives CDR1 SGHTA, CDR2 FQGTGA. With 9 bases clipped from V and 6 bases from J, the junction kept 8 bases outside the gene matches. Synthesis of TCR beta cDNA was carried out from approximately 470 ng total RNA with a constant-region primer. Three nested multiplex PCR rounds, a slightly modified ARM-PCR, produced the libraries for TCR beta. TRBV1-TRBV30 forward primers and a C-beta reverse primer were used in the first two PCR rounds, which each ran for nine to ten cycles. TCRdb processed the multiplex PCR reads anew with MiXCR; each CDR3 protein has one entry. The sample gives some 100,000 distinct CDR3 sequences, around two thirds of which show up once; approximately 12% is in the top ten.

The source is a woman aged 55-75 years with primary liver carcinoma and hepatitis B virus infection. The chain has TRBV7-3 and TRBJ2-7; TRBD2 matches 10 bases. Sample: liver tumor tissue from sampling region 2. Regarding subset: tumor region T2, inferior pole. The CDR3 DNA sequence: TGTGCCAGTGCTAGCGGGAGTGTGGGCGAGCAGTACTTC. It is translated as CASASGSVGEQYF.